The sequence of this T cell receptor (beta chain) was determined in a study of post-analysis software for immune sequencing data (dated by TCRdb to 2015 to 2017). A note on the overall study: Recorded disease courses included relapsing-remitting, secondary progressive and progressive-relapsing multiple sclerosis, with some patients lacking subtype annotation. The patient repertoires were set against 10 to 11 previously published healthy control repertoires from donors whose ages ranged from roughly 6 to 26 years. A subset of samples was prepared in parallel using single-end sample barcoding, then pooled and co-amplified after Illumina adapter ligation.

The method was PCR. The reads were generated on an Illumina HiSeq 2500. To reduce PCR and sequencing biases, unique molecular identifiers were incorporated into the TCR beta cDNA libraries. Some 500,000 cDNA molecules were obtained for every 1 to 10 million input T cells, so each molecule roughly corresponded to one T cell. Patient libraries were prepared and sequenced with the same protocol used for the earlier healthy control dataset. Samples belonging to the same batch were prepared together, multiplexed and sequenced on a shared HiSeq lane. On the study's bioinformatics: MIGEC was used to process the raw barcoded reads, and molecular identifier groups with only a single read were discarded before consensus assembly and CDR3 extraction. Clonotype tables were post-analysed with VDJtools, and diversity was normalized by down-sampling all datasets to the smallest sample size. In repertoire overlap clustering, CDR3 amino acid sequences, but not nucleotide sequences, were matched to correct batch-related cross-sample contamination. TCRdb reran the public reads through fastp at Q25 and MiXCR, keeping productive beta chains. Rows merge per CDR3 protein into single entries with the most common DNA and genes. These V and J calls rely on TCRdb rather than the paper's analysis. In all, the sample holds hundreds of thousands of distinct CDR3 sequences, and around 60% of those were seen once. The top ten clones comprise over 9% of the sample.

Only a few counts were recorded for this clonotype. No antigen is known for it. No qualities accompany the bases; no much larger clone lies one base away. To demonstrate the VDJtools post-analysis software, TCR beta repertoires were profiled from the peripheral blood of about 14 young patients with multiple sclerosis. The multiple sclerosis patients were children and adolescents ranging in age from roughly 6 to 15 years. Study-wide findings and limitations: The multiple sclerosis patient group was slightly younger than the control group. Patients showed significantly higher frequencies than controls for a handful of TRBV segments, among them TRBV5-6, TRBV5-1 and TRBV20-1. Normalized Chao1 diversity was significantly lower in multiple sclerosis patients than controls, suggesting substantial peripheral T-cell clonal expansion. Direct clustering with F measure showed strong co-clustering of samples prepared in the same batch, prompting a batch-effect correction.

Taken from cysteine to phenylalanine, the CDR3 has 17 residues. Only the CDR3 DNA stays, 51 bases, in frame from base 1. Trimmed from V: 5 bases; trimmed from J: 1 base; junction bases lacking a gene match: 8. Via the germline V gene, CDR1 is LGHNT and CDR2 FRNRAP. Sequencing was performed on blood. The chain links TRBV12-5 with TRBJ2-1; 10 bases in between match TRBD2. The source is a girl aged 2-10 years with multiple sclerosis. DNA sequence: TGTGCTAGTGGTCCCGGGCAACTAGCGGGATCCTACAATGAGCAGTTCTTC. Its product reads: CASGPGQLAGSYNEQFF. Where the CDR3 stops, the reference TRBV12-5 and TRBJ2-1 genes take over; the full variable domain is DARVTQTPRHKVTEMGQEVTMRCQPILGHNTVFWYRQTMMQGLELLAYFRNRAPLDDSGMPKDRFSAEMPDATLATLKIQPSEPRDSAVYFCASGPGQLAGSYNEQFFGPGTRLTVL.